Listed here are 24 T cell receptor beta chains from one sample, sequenced in a study of shared clonotypes between healthy human individuals. Sequencing was performed with immunoSEQ multiplex PCR; in TCRdb, only in-frame clones are kept and a portion is missing. In the table there are about half a million clones, roughly 80% of which are singletons. The material sequenced was PBMCs. Source of these receptors: a woman aged 40 to 50 in good health. Some clones in this sample may be carry-over from other donors' samples.

This clone was picked up one time. V usage is TRBV2 and J usage is TRBJ1-1, with a tentative D call TRBD1 (6 bases). With 7 bases removed from V and 4 bases from J, the gap between germline ends came to 16 bases. The CDR3 sequence is 14 residues long. Germline loops: CDR1 SNHLY, CDR2 FYNNEI. The CDR3, as DNA: TGTGCCAGCATAATTGAGGGGGGGACCACTGAAGCTTTCTTT. Translating it yields CASIIEGGTTEAFF. Full variable domain (outside the CDR3, taken from reference TRBV2 and TRBJ1-1): EPEVTQTPSHQVTQMGQEVILRCVPISNHLYFYWYRQILGQKVEFLVSFYNNEISEKSEIFDDQFSVERPDGSNFTLKIRSTKLEDSAMYFCASIIEGGTTEAFFGQGTRLTVV.

Worth noting for this clone: This probably arose from a read error, given a far larger clone one base away. It is likely a read error, because the conserved phenylalanine at the end of the CDR3 is missing. The limits of the CDR3 on the DNA are not certain, so only TCRdb's listed CDR3 is given. The same CDR3 is also encoded by other DNA sequences in this sample. CDR3 residues: CASSWASGQGFL. V and J are TRBV28 and TRBJ1-5; TRBD1 is the table's D call and was not checked against the DNA. From its first to its last residue, the CDR3 has 12 amino acids. Germline assignment: CDR1 MDHEN and CDR2 SYDVKM.

The chain joins TRBV4-2 to TRBJ2-1, with TRBD2 matching over 9 bases. Germline V gene data show CDR1 as LGHNA and CDR2 as YNFKEQ. After removal of 2 bases from V and 3 bases from J, the junction contained 2 bases not matched to a gene. The CDR3 is made up of 15 amino acids. CDR3 loop: CASSQLAGSYNEQFF. CDR3 DNA: TGTGCCAGCAGCCAACTAGCGGGGAGCTACAATGAGCAGTTCTTC.

This clone was counted a single time. The CDR3 sequence is CASSLVEGNTEAFF. Here the CDR3 DNA reads TGTGCCAGCAGCTTAGTTGAAGGAAACACTGAAGCTTTCTTT. V is TRBV7-6 and J is TRBJ1-1; no clear D. Germline V gene lookup returns CDR1 SGHVS and CDR2 FNYEAQ. This CDR3 spans 14 amino acids. The V and J ends lost 1 base and 2 bases respectively, with 8 bases between them.

The rearrangement joins TRBV28 to TRBJ1-4, with 7 bases fitting TRBD1. Germline V gene lookup returns CDR1 MDHEN and CDR2 SYDVKM. This CDR3 comprises 13 residues. Trimming took 5 bases from V and 6 from J; bases not matched to a gene: 3. For the CDR3, the DNA is TGTGCCAGCAGTGGAGGGACAGATGAAAAACTGTTTTTT. It yields the protein CASSGGTDEKLFF.

V and J are TRBV23-1 and TRBJ1-5; perhaps TRBD1 as D (6 bases). TRBV23-1 is annotated as an ORF whose role is uncertain. V gave up 3 bases and J gave up 7 bases, with 13 bases separating them. CDR3 length equals 14 residues. CDR3 amino acids: CASSHGRGGQPQHF. DNA of the CDR3: TGCGCCAGCAGTCACGGCAGGGGTGGACAGCCCCAGCATTTT.

The V gene is TRBV7-9, the J gene TRBJ2-2; 13 bases line up with TRBD2. J gave up 4 bases and V 5 bases, and 10 bases lay outside the gene matches. The CDR3 runs 18 residues. Looked up from germline, CDR1 is SEHNR and CDR2 is FQNEAQ (reference sequence). The CDR3 DNA follows: TGTGCCAGCAGCCCCGGACTAGCGGGAGTGGGCGTCACCGGGGAGCTGTTTTTT. This translates into CASSPGLAGVGVTGELFF.

The chain carries TRBV10-3 and TRBJ2-5, with TRBD2 matching 12 bases. Trimming at V came to 4 bases and at J to 4 bases, leaving 10 bases not matched to a gene. Germline-derived CDR1 and CDR2 are ENHRY and SYGVKD. The CDR3 loop spans 17 amino acids. The CDR3 region has the DNA TGTGCCATCAGTGCCTCGCTAGCGGGAGGGCCTAGAGAGACCCAGTACTTC. Protein: CAISASLAGGPRETQYF.

Worth noting for this clone: This likely stems from a read error, as it lies one base from a far larger clone. This sample also contains other DNA sequences that code for the same CDR3. V is TRBV7-2 and J is TRBJ1-1; perhaps TRBD1 as D (5 bases). Germline V CDR1 and CDR2: SGHTA, FQGNSA. CDR3 length: 15 residues. The V end was cut by 4 bases, the J end by 5 bases, with 17 bases between. The CDR3 DNA sequence: TGTGCCAGCAGCTCGACCGGGACCGGAAGGACTGAAGCTTTCTTT. Protein product: CASSSTGTGRTEAFF.

The V and J genes are TRBV28 and TRBJ2-2; possibly TRBD2 for D (6 bases). Germline CDR1 reads MDHEN; CDR2 reads SYDVKM. Trimming cost V 5 bases and J 5 bases, with 12 bases left between them. The CDR3 extends over 14 amino acids. The CDR3 DNA follows: TGTGCCAGCAGTCCCTCAGGAGGGACCGGGGAGCTGTTTTTT. Residues: CASSPSGGTGELFF.

This rearrangement joins TRBV7-9 to TRBJ1-4, with D unclear. The CDR3 extends over 17 amino acids. The V and J ends lost 4 bases and 5 bases respectively, with 20 bases between them. The germline V gene has CDR1 SEHNR and CDR2 FQNEAQ (reference sequence). The CDR3 region is CASSSYPPDSRNEKLFF. The CDR3 DNA sequence: TGTGCCAGCAGCTCCTACCCGCCGGACTCGAGGAATGAAAAACTGTTTTTT.

Regarding this clone: A far larger clone is just one base off, so this is likely a read error. In the same sample, other DNA sequences code for this CDR3. The chain combines TRBV28 with TRBJ1-2, with 9 bases lining up with TRBD1. Germline CDR1 MDHEN, CDR2 SYDVKM. CDR3 length equals 14 residues. The CDR3 reads CASSTGQGRIGYTF. The CDR3 DNA reads as TGTGCCAGCAGCACGGGACAGGGAAGGATCGGCTATACCTTC.

The CDR3 DNA reads as TGTGCCAGCAGTACAGGGTCGGGGAATCAGCCCCAGCATTTT. Protein: CASSTGSGNQPQHF. The V gene is TRBV7-9, the J gene TRBJ1-5; D may be TRBD1 (6 bases). V lost 6 bases, J lost 4 bases, and 13 bases lay in between. CDR1 is SEHNR and CDR2 is FQNEAQ in the germline V gene (reference sequence). The CDR3 runs 14 residues.

This chain links TRBV10-3 with TRBJ2-7, with a tentative D call TRBD1 (5 bases). V was pared by 6 bases and J by 1 base, with 10 bases between. This CDR3 is built from 13 residues. Germline V gene lookup returns CDR1 ENHRY and CDR2 SYGVKD. The CDR3 DNA is TGTGCCATCAGCCAGACAGCTTCCTACGAGCAGTACTTC. Its protein is CAISQTASYEQYF.

This clone was counted only a few times. Other DNA sequences from this sample encode an identical CDR3 as well. V and J are TRBV9 and TRBJ2-6, with D unclear. CDR3 length equals 15 residues. CDR1 SGDLS and CDR2 YYNGEE come from the germline V gene. The V end lost 0 bases, the J end lost 1 base, and 5 bases lay between the germline ends. The CDR3 DNA reads as TGTGCCAGCAGCGTAGTGGGTTCTGGGGCCAACGTCCTGACTTTC. It codes for CASSVVGSGANVLTF.

With respect to this clone: With only one base between it and a far larger clone, this is likely a read error. The chain links TRBV5-6 to TRBJ2-5; 8 nucleotides match TRBD2. The CDR3 is made up of 13 amino acids. Germline V gives CDR1 SGHDT, CDR2 YYEEEE. The CDR3 DNA follows: TGTGCCAACAGCAGGGGACTAGGAGAGACCCAGTACTTC. Residues: CANSRGLGETQYF.

The V and J genes are TRBV9 and TRBJ2-5; 10 bases agree with TRBD2. With 0 bases clipped from V and 4 bases from J, the junction kept 9 bases outside the gene matches. Germline V gene sequence: CDR1 SGDLS, CDR2 YYNGEE. This CDR3 has 17 amino acids. The CDR3 sequence: CASSVGGLAGAGETQYF. CDR3 bases: TGTGCCAGCAGCGTAGGGGGGCTAGCGGGAGCTGGAGAGACCCAGTACTTC.

This clone was counted ten times or more. The chain carries TRBV6-4 and TRBJ1-5, with no clear D. CDR1 and CDR2 from the germline V gene are MRHNA and SNTAGT. This CDR3 contains 15 residues. V was shortened by 3 bases and J by 0 bases, with 9 bases between the two germline ends. Here the CDR3 reads CASSDSGDSNQPQHF. The CDR3 nucleotides read TGTGCCAGCAGTGATTCTGGAGATAGCAATCAGCCCCAGCATTTT.

This clone was observed a single time. The gene calls are TRBV19 and TRBJ2-3; 10 bases align to TRBD2. CDR3 size: 15 residues. The ends lost 4 bases at V and 2 bases at J; junction bases unmatched: 3. CDR1 and CDR2 (germline): LNHDA, SQIVND (reference sequence). CDR3 nucleotides: TGTGCCAGTAGTACTACTAGCGGGATCACAGATACGCAGTATTTT. Protein product: CASSTTSGITDTQYF.

A word on this clone: The same CDR3 can be traced to other DNA sequences in this sample. The chain has TRBV5-4 and TRBJ2-3, with D possibly being TRBD2 (6 bases). V dropped 2 bases and J dropped 0 bases, with 7 bases sitting between them. Germline-derived CDR1 and CDR2 are SGHNT and YYREEE (reference sequence). This CDR3 region has 14 residues. CDR3 region: CASSLGRSTDTQYF. The DNA of the CDR3 is TGTGCCAGCAGCTTAGGGAGGAGCACAGATACGCAGTATTTT.

This clone was found once. V gene TRBV6-1 combines with J gene TRBJ1-1; 10 bases agree with TRBD1. The CDR3 has 15 residues. Trimming cost V 6 bases and J 2 bases; bases outside gene matches: 6. Germline V gene data show CDR1 as MNHNS and CDR2 as SASEGT. In nucleotides, the CDR3 is TGTGCCAGCAGCGACAGGGGGCGCGGTAACACTGAAGCTTTCTTT. It yields the protein CASSDRGRGNTEAFF.

The chain has TRBV27 and TRBJ2-6; 11 bases match TRBD1. The CDR3 length is 18 residues. V shed 6 bases, J shed 0 bases, and the junction held 7 bases outside the gene matches. The germline V gene has CDR1 MNHEY and CDR2 SMNVEV (reference sequence). CDR3 in amino acids: CASSRRDRGSSGANVLTF. The CDR3 bases are TGTGCCAGCAGCCGCCGGGACAGGGGGAGCTCTGGGGCCAACGTCCTGACTTTC.

In the case of this clone: A far more abundant clone sits one base away, making this likely a read error. The same CDR3 is also encoded by other DNA sequences in this sample. The CDR3 spells CASSYSAPGQGKAQHF. CDR3 DNA sequence: TGTGCCAGCAGTTATTCAGCGCCAGGACAGGGGAAGGCCCAGCATTTT. The rearrangement uses TRBV6-5 and TRBJ1-5; 9 bases agree with TRBD1. In germline, CDR1 is MNHEY, CDR2 SVGAGI. V shed 3 bases and J 11 bases; nucleotides not matched to a gene: 14. The CDR3 sequence is 16 residues long.

V is TRBV7-9 and J is TRBJ2-1; maybe TRBD2 (7 bases). In germline, CDR1 is SEHNR, CDR2 FQNEAQ (reference sequence). The CDR3 runs to 13 residues. Trimming stripped 5 bases from V and 8 bases from J, with 13 bases between. CDR3 nucleotide sequence: TGTGCCAGCAGCCCGTGGGGGGGGCATGAGCAGTTCTTC. It codes for CASSPWGGHEQFF.